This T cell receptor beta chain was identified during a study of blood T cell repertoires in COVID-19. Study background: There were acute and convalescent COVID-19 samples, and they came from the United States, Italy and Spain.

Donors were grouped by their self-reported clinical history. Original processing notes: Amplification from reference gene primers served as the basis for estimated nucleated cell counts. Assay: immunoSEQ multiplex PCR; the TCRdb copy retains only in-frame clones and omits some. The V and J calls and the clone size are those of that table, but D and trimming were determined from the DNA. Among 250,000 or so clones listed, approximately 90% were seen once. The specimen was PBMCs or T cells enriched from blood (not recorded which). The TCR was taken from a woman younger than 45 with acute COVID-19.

This CDR3 reads CASSREENTEAFF. In DNA, the CDR3 is TGTGCCAGCAGCCGCGAGGAGAACACTGAAGCTTTCTTT. V usage is TRBV6-4 and J usage is TRBJ1-1; D unresolved. Trimming removed 6 bases from V and 1 base from J, with 9 bases in between. The CDR3 has 13 amino acids. In germline, CDR1 is MRHNA, CDR2 SNTAGT.